This T cell receptor (beta chain) originates from a study of shared clonotypes between healthy human individuals. Profiling relied on immunoSEQ multiplex PCR, and the TCRdb table lists in-frame clones only, not all of them. The sample contains around 2.1 million clones, about 94% of which appear only once. Study-level results: The study found lower generation probabilities in non-shared clonotypes than in those shared by all four donors.

This clone was seen just once. Its specificity is not known. CDR1 and CDR2 from the germline V gene are SNHLY and FYNNEI. The CDR3 length is 15 residues. Trimming cost V 6 bases and J 9 bases; bases outside gene matches: 10. The study enrolled healthy HIV-negative adults without recent acute infections or vaccinations as donors. A CD45RA-negative memory subset and a CD45RA+ naive subset were separated from the CD4+ cells. Material: naive CD4+ T cells sorted from blood. Subset indicated: CD45RA+ positively selected. The chain uses TRBV2 and TRBJ1-6, with 8 positions matching TRBD1. The receptor was derived from a man between 18 and 29 years old in good health. The CDR3 reads CASRPSTGESSPLHF. CDR3 bases: TGTGCCAGCAGACCCTCGACAGGGGAATCTTCACCCCTCCACTTT.